Each of the 25 T cell receptor beta chains below was sequenced from the same sample in a study of early stage breast cancer tumors. Assay: immunoSEQ multiplex PCR; the TCRdb copy retains only in-frame clones and omits some. The sample has around 40,000 clones; 70% to 80% are singletons. Sequencing was carried out using blood. These receptors were taken from a person between 50 and 60 years old with breast cancer.

The CDR3 here is CASSLTSGREGEQFF. The CDR3 DNA reads as TGCGCCAGCAGCTTGACTAGCGGGAGGGAAGGCGAGCAGTTCTTC. The chain employs TRBV5-1 and TRBJ2-1; 13 bases line up with TRBD2. The CDR3 totals 15 residues. Germline values: CDR1 SGHRS, CDR2 YFSETQ. Germline trimming cut 1 base from V and 10 bases from J; bases unmatched to any gene: 5. Supplemented by reference TRBV5-1 and TRBJ2-1, the full variable domain reads KAGVTQTPRYLIKTRGQQVTLSCSPISGHRSVSWYQQTPGQGLQFLFEYFSETQRNKGNFPGRFSGRQFSNSRSEMNVSTLELGDSALYLCASSLTSGREGEQFFGPGTRLTVL.

On this clone: The junction departs from germline at one end; a sequencing error may be responsible. This chain links TRBV7-7 with TRBJ2-1, with D possibly matching TRBD1 (5 bases). The CDR3 has 13 amino acids. Germline CDR1 and CDR2: SSHAT and FNYEAQ (reference sequence). CDR3 coding DNA: TGTGCTAGCAGCTTAGTAGGGGATTCTGAGCAGTTCTTC. Its translation is CASSLVGDSEQFF.

The chain uses TRBV6-4 and TRBJ2-3; 12 nucleotides match TRBD2. Germline CDR1 and CDR2: MRHNA and SNTAGT. The CDR3 has 15 amino acids. With V trimmed by 4 bases and J by 5 bases, 4 bases remained unmatched. The CDR3 coding sequence is TGTGCCAGCAGTGCTAGCGGGGGGGCAGGAGATACGCAGTATTTT. It specifies CASSASGGAGDTQYF.

The chain links TRBV5-6 to TRBJ1-2; the match to TRBD1 covers 7 bases. Germline CDR1 is SGHDT and CDR2 is YYEEEE. J was trimmed by 4 bases and V by 5 bases; bases with no gene match: 8. The CDR3 is 14 residues long. CDR3 in DNA: TGTGCCAGCAGACGGACAGGCTCCTCCTATGGCTACACCTTC. This encodes CASRRTGSSYGYTF.

This clone turned up a few times. The rearrangement links TRBV6-5 to TRBJ1-2; 8 bases align to TRBD1. With V trimmed by 6 bases and J by 4 bases, 10 bases remained unmatched. The CDR3 covers 15 residues. CDR1 and CDR2 from the germline V gene are MNHEY and SVGAGI. The CDR3 DNA reads as TGTGCCAGCAGGGGGACAGGCGCCCCGGCCTATGGCTACACCTTC. Translating gives CASRGTGAPAYGYTF.

The chain couples TRBV5-4 to TRBJ2-5; 7 nucleotides line up with TRBD1. There are 14 residues in the CDR3. Germline CDR1 reads SGHNT; CDR2 reads YYREEE (reference sequence). V was pared by 3 bases and J by 3 bases, with 5 bases of the junction left unmatched. CDR3 loop: CASSSPGQKETQYF. CDR3 sequence (DNA): TGTGCCAGCAGCTCACCGGGACAGAAAGAGACCCAGTACTTC. Full variable domain (rest looked up from reference TRBV5-4 and TRBJ2-5): ETGVTQSPTHLIKTRGQQVTLRCSSQSGHNTVSWYQQALGQGPQFIFQYYREEENGRGNFPPRFSGLQFPNYSSELNVNALELDDSALYLCASSSPGQKETQYFGPGTRLLVL.

The J gene is TRBJ2-1, the V gene TRBV4-1; 9 nucleotides agree with TRBD2. The CDR3 length is 18 residues. The germline CDR1 and CDR2 sequences are MGHRA and YSYEKL. With V trimmed by 0 bases and J by 7 bases, 13 bases remained unmatched. The CDR3 sequence: CASSQDLGLAGGLNEQFF. In nucleotides, the CDR3 is TGCGCCAGCAGCCAAGATCTCGGTCTTGCGGGAGGGTTGAATGAGCAGTTCTTC.

The chain employs TRBV11-2 and TRBJ2-1; D is unresolved. Germline CDR1 SGHAT, CDR2 FQNNGV. CDR3 length: 17 amino acids. V dropped 0 bases and J dropped 0 bases, with 12 bases sitting between them. CDR3 DNA sequence: TGTGCCAGCAGCTTAGAGGAGTGGAGAAGCTCCTACAATGAGCAGTTCTTC. As protein: CASSLEEWRSSYNEQFF.

This clone was counted a few times. The gene calls are TRBV11-2 and TRBJ2-7; D not resolved. Trimming took 0 bases from V and 0 from J, leaving 6 bases between them. Germline V gene lookup returns CDR1 SGHAT and CDR2 FQNNGV. The CDR3 has 14 residues. The DNA for the CDR3 is TGTGCCAGCAGCTTAGAACCTAGCTCCTACGAGCAGTACTTC. Its translation: CASSLEPSSYEQYF.

This clone has only one observation. The chain couples TRBV13 to TRBJ2-7; D call uncertain. Germline CDR1 PRHDT, CDR2 FYEKMQ (reference sequence). The CDR3 is made up of 15 amino acids. Trimming took 3 bases from V and 2 from J, leaving 14 bases between them. The CDR3: CASSLRGPFPYEQYF. DNA of the CDR3: TGTGCCAGCAGCTTGAGAGGTCCCTTCCCCTACGAGCAGTACTTC. The whole variable domain, remainder taken from reference TRBV13 and TRBJ2-7, is AAGVIQSPRHLIKEKRETATLKCYPIPRHDTVYWYQQGPGQDPQFLISFYEKMQSDKGSIPDRFSAQQFSDYHSELNMSSLELGDSALYFCASSLRGPFPYEQYFGPGTRLTVT.

The chain has TRBV9 and TRBJ1-1; 9 positions agree with TRBD1. The CDR3 is 15 residues long. Germline trimming cut 4 bases from V and 3 bases from J; bases unmatched to any gene: 7. Germline V gives CDR1 SGDLS, CDR2 YYNGEE. This CDR3 reads CASSSHRGQDTEAFF. The CDR3 DNA is TGTGCCAGCAGCTCCCACAGGGGGCAGGACACTGAAGCTTTCTTT.

The V gene is TRBV6-5, the J gene TRBJ2-2; 11 bases match TRBD1. In germline, CDR1 is MNHEY, CDR2 SVGAGI. The CDR3 has 13 amino acids. V lost 10 bases to trimming and J lost 4 bases; unmatched junction nucleotides: 2. CDR3 loop: CATGTGGTGELFF. CDR3 bases: TGTGCCACCGGGACAGGGGGCACCGGGGAGCTGTTTTTT.

This sequence joins TRBV6-5 and TRBJ2-5; 11 nucleotides match TRBD2. Germline CDR1 is MNHEY and CDR2 is SVGAGI. CDR3 size: 15 residues. Trimming at V came to 3 bases and at J to 5 bases, leaving 5 bases not matched to a gene. The CDR3 is CASSYPGTSGETQYF. The CDR3 bases are TGTGCCAGCAGTTATCCGGGGACTAGCGGTGAGACCCAGTACTTC.

This sequence joins TRBV19 and TRBJ2-7; no definite D call. Germline V gene lookup returns CDR1 LNHDA and CDR2 SQIVND (reference sequence). V lost 9 bases to trimming and J lost 8 bases, with 11 bases between them. This CDR3 is built from 10 residues. In DNA form, the CDR3 reads TGTGCCAGGAACCAGTCCAAGCAGTACTTC. It translates to CARNQSKQYF. Based on the CDR3 plus reference TRBV19 and TRBJ2-7, the full variable domain is DGGITQSPKYLFRKEGQNVTLSCEQNLNHDAMYWYRQDPGQGLRLIYYSQIVNDFQKGDIAEGYSVSREKKESFPLTVTSAQKNPTAFYLCARNQSKQYFGPGTRLTVT.

The CDR3, as DNA: TGTGCCAGCAGCTCTGACATTGGGGCCAACGTCCTGACTTTC. Encoded protein: CASSSDIGANVLTF. The chain recombines TRBV7-2 with TRBJ2-6; D call uncertain. V lost 4 bases and J lost 3, with 7 bases in between. The CDR3 totals 14 residues. The germline V gene has CDR1 SGHTA and CDR2 FQGNSA.

V is TRBV10-3 and J is TRBJ2-1; maybe TRBD2 (5 bases). V lost 6 bases to trimming and J lost 0 bases, with 12 bases between them. The CDR3 runs 15 residues. Germline V gene data show CDR1 as ENHRY and CDR2 as SYGVKD. Here the CDR3 DNA reads TGTGCCATCAGATCCGGGAATTACTCCTACAATGAGCAGTTCTTC. Its translation: CAIRSGNYSYNEQFF.

V usage is TRBV18 and J usage is TRBJ1-2; D unresolved. The CDR3 is 14 residues long. V dropped 0 bases and J dropped 4 bases, with 9 bases sitting between them. Germline CDR1 and CDR2: KGHSH and LQKENI. The CDR3 region is CASSPPGRSYGYTF. Written as DNA, the CDR3 is TGTGCCAGCTCACCACCGGGGAGGTCCTATGGCTACACCTTC.

The genes are TRBV9 and TRBJ2-3, with TRBD1 matching 8 bases. The CDR3 is 15 residues long. With 2 bases clipped from V and 4 bases from J, the junction kept 6 bases outside the gene matches. Germline V gene data show CDR1 as SGDLS and CDR2 as YYNGEE. The CDR3 DNA follows: TGTGCCAGCAGCGTCGGACAGGGTGGCGCAGATACGCAGTATTTT. It specifies CASSVGQGGADTQYF.

The chain has TRBV27 and TRBJ1-1; D might be TRBD1 (6 bases). CDR3 length equals 18 residues. The germline gives CDR1 MNHEY, CDR2 SMNVEV (reference sequence). V was cut by 6 bases and J by 1 base, with 24 bases left in between. Here the CDR3 reads CASRPQGSSYLTNTEAFF. CDR3 in DNA: TGTGCCAGCAGGCCCCAGGGGTCCTCATACCTTACGAACACTGAAGCTTTCTTT.

This clone was seen more than once but under ten times. This sequence joins TRBV7-9 and TRBJ1-1; D remains unclear. This CDR3 is 13 amino acids long. Deletions cut 3 bases from V and 6 bases from J, with 11 bases between. The V gene's germline CDR1 is SEHNR and CDR2 FQNEAQ (reference sequence). The CDR3: CASSFGQNPEAFF. DNA for the CDR3: TGTGCCAGCAGCTTTGGGCAGAATCCTGAAGCTTTCTTT. The full variable domain, its missing parts supplied by reference TRBV7-9 and TRBJ1-1, is DTGVSQNPRHKITKRGQNVTFRCDPISEHNRLYWYRQTLGQGPEFLTYFQNEAQLEKSRLLSDRFSAERPKGSFSTLEIQRTEQGDSAMYLCASSFGQNPEAFFGQGTRLTVV.

This clone was found a few times. The chain has TRBV18 and TRBJ1-4; a weak D match, TRBD1 (5 bases). The CDR3 covers 18 residues. Germline CDR1 is KGHSH and CDR2 is LQKENI. V lost 1 base, J lost 0 bases, and 15 bases lay in between. The CDR3 DNA follows: TGTGCCAGCTCACCACTCGCCCGGAGGGGTGCAACTAATGAAAAACTGTTTTTT. Translating it yields CASSPLARRGATNEKLFF.

J is TRBJ1-1 and V is TRBV19, with 7 bases that match TRBD1. The CDR3 sequence is 15 residues long. Germline-derived CDR1 and CDR2 are LNHDA and SQIVND (reference sequence). The J segment lost 0 bases and the V segment lost 5 bases, leaving 6 bases of the junction unmatched. The CDR3 here is CASSADRMMNTEAFF. The DNA for the CDR3 is TGTGCCAGTAGTGCGGACAGGATGATGAACACTGAAGCTTTCTTT.

The chain recombines TRBV30 with TRBJ1-6, with 7 positions matching TRBD1. V dropped 2 bases and J dropped 7; count of bases not matched to a gene: 8. Germline lookup yields CDR1 GTSNPN and CDR2 SVGIG (reference sequence). CDR3 size: 15 residues. The CDR3 sequence is CAWSSTGTVNSPLHF. The CDR3 bases are TGTGCCTGGAGTTCGACCGGGACAGTAAATTCACCCCTCCACTTT.

This rearrangement joins TRBV2 to TRBJ2-3; 9 bases align to TRBD2. Germline assignment: CDR1 SNHLY and CDR2 FYNNEI. CDR3 length: 19 residues. V was clipped by 7 bases and J by 4 bases; unmatched bases: 21. Here the CDR3 reads CASTKSGGTRLTRADTQYF. CDR3 in DNA: TGTGCCAGCACCAAAAGCGGGGGGACACGACTTACTCGCGCAGATACGCAGTATTTT.

This CDR3 is CASSAGLAGGQLADTQYF. The CDR3 bases are TGTGCCAGCAGCGCCGGACTAGCGGGGGGGCAATTGGCAGATACGCAGTATTTT. The chain is built from TRBV9 and TRBJ2-3; 15 nucleotides line up with TRBD2. The V and J ends lost 3 bases and 4 bases, in that order; junction bases with no gene match: 9. This CDR3 spans 18 amino acids. Per the germline V gene, CDR1 is SGDLS and CDR2 is YYNGEE. Combining the CDR3 with reference TRBV9 and TRBJ2-3 gives the whole variable domain DSGVTQTPKHLITATGQRVTLRCSPRSGDLSVYWYQQSLDQGLQFLIQYYNGEERAKGNILERFSAQQFPDLHSELNLSSLELGDSALYFCASSAGLAGGQLADTQYFGPGTRLTVL.